This T cell receptor beta chain was recovered during a study of beta chain features in type 1 diabetes. Looking at the study overall: Cell yields, gender and age were similar in healthy donors and patients.

The CDR3 length is 14 residues. V dropped 4 bases and J dropped 3 bases, with 12 bases sitting between them. Germline V lookup: CDR1 SGHAT, CDR2 FQNNGV. This clone was seen only a few times. Expressed TCRB transcripts got sequenced, as all isolated RNA was reverse transcribed. Generated by immunoSEQ multiplex PCR, the TCRdb table keeps only in-frame clones and is missing some. The table has approximately 110,000 clones, around 40% seen once; the top ten hold over 0.065%. The TCR was taken from a woman between 18 and 30 years old in good health. The J gene is TRBJ1-2, the V gene TRBV11-2; D might be TRBD1 (5 bases). The specimen was stem cell memory CD4+ T cells from blood. CDR3: CASSSVRQHYGYTF. CDR3 DNA: TGTGCCAGCAGCTCCGTTCGACAGCACTATGGCTACACCTTC.